A selection of T cell receptor beta chains follows, all from one sample in a study of tumor-infiltrating lymphocytes in localized non-small cell lung cancer. TCRdb keeps only in-frame clones here, not all; method: immunoSEQ multiplex PCR. In the table there are tens of thousands of clones, roughly 88% of which are singletons. What was sequenced was lung tumor tissue. Receptors were obtained from a human donor with non-small cell lung cancer. CDR3s include the opening cysteine and the closing phenylalanine or tryptophan. The D gene is left open where the match is weak. Rows may omit the clone size; those that give it use once, few, many or a size class.

CDR3,DNA,D,J,V,size
CASSVDRERGNTIYF,TGTGCCAGCAGTGTGGACAGGGAACGGGGAAACACCATATATTTT,TRBD1,TRBJ1-3,TRBV7-9,once
CASSLVGTGNGYTF,TGTGCCAGCAGCTTGGTAGGGACAGGGAATGGCTACACCTTC,TRBD1,TRBJ1-2,TRBV5-5,NA
CASSSGTGTYGYTF,TGTGCCAGCAGCTCCGGGACAGGTACCTATGGCTACACCTTC,TRBD1,TRBJ1-2,TRBV27,NA
CASRTATGPYGYTF,TGCGCCAGCAGGACCGCGACAGGGCCCTATGGCTACACCTTC,TRBD1,TRBJ1-2,TRBV5-1,NA
CASSLQGATEAFF,TGTGCCAGCAGCCTCCAAGGGGCCACTGAAGCTTTCTTT,NA,TRBJ1-1,TRBV6-5,NA
CASSVGQGVSYEQYF,TGTGCCAGCAGCGTAGGACAGGGGGTTTCCTACGAGCAGTACTTC,TRBD1,TRBJ2-7,TRBV9,NA
CSVDRAHYGYTF,TGCAGCGTTGACAGGGCCCACTATGGCTACACCTTC,NA,TRBJ1-2,TRBV29-1,once
CASSPLEVRRSNSPLHF,TGTGCCAGCTCACCATTGGAGGTGCGGAGGTCCAATTCACCCCTCCACTTT,NA,TRBJ1-6,TRBV18,NA
CASSPLGRGQPQHF,TGTGCCAGTAGTCCCCTGGGACGGGGTCAGCCCCAGCATTTT,NA,TRBJ1-5,TRBV19,NA
CASSQEQNGGPYEQYF,TGTGCCAGCAGCCAAGAACAAAACGGGGGACCCTACGAGCAGTACTTC,NA,TRBJ2-7,TRBV4-2,once
CASRSRGEGNTIYF,TGTGCCAGCAGATCCCGGGGGGAAGGAAACACCATATATTTT,NA,TRBJ1-3,TRBV5-6,NA
CASKETPYGYTF,TGTGCCAGCAAGGAGACCCCTTATGGCTACACCTTC,NA,TRBJ1-2,TRBV2,NA
CASSHRQGQETQYF,TGTGCCAGCAGCCATCGACAGGGTCAAGAGACCCAGTACTTC,TRBD1,TRBJ2-5,TRBV7-9,NA
CASSQAQAGSGANVLTF,TGCGCCAGCAGCCAAGCCCAGGCCGGCTCTGGGGCCAACGTCCTGACTTTC,NA,TRBJ2-6,TRBV4-3,NA
CASSGGQGQAKNIQYF,TGTGCCAGCAGCGGTGGACAGGGGCAAGCCAAAAACATTCAGTACTTC,TRBD1,TRBJ2-4,TRBV5-4,once